This TCR beta chain appears in the sequencing data of a study of shared T cell receptors in the human thymus. The assay was immunoSEQ multiplex PCR, and TCRdb's table has in-frame clones only and misses some. The sample includes almost 550,000 clones, 70% to 80% of them seen just once. The V and J ends lost 8 bases and 3 bases respectively, with 26 bases between them. The CDR3 has 17 residues. The germline gives CDR1 GTSNPN, CDR2 SVGIG (reference sequence). This clone appeared a single time. These data are also associated with another study on human thymus T cells. That investigation notes: All donors were healthy Finnish infants who were undergoing corrective surgery to treat congenital heart defects. Thymic resections from corrective heart surgery supplied the tissue. Gene usage (both V and J) appeared biased in thymic and blood repertoires. Among unrelated individuals, related research reported thymic repertoires that overlapped highly.

The receptor was isolated from a boy younger than two with a congenital heart defect. The chain couples TRBV30 to TRBJ2-1; possibly TRBD2 for D (6 bases). The source material was thymocytes. CDR3 DNA sequence: TGTGCCGGGTGGGGGGTAGCGGCCATTTTGGGCTACAATGAGCAGTTCTTC. Translation gives CAGWGVAAILGYNEQFF.